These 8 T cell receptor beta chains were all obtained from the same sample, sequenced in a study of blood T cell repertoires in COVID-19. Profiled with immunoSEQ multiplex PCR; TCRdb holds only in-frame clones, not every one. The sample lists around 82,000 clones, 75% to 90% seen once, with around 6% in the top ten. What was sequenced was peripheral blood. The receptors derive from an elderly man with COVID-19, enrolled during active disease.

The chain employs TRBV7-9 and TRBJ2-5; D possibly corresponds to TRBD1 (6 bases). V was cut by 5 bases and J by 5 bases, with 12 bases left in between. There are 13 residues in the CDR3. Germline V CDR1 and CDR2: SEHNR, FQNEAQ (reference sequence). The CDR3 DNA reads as TGTGCCAGCAGCCCAACAGGGTGGGAGACCCAGTACTTC. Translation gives CASSPTGWETQYF.

The DNA of the CDR3 is TGTGCCAGTATTACAGGGGGCGAGGCTCAGCCCCAGCATTTT. It specifies CASITGGEAQPQHF. The V gene is TRBV19, the J gene TRBJ1-5; the match to TRBD1 covers 9 bases. Germline V gives CDR1 LNHDA, CDR2 SQIVND (reference sequence). CDR3 size: 14 residues. The ends lost 7 bases at V and 6 bases at J; junction bases unmatched: 7.

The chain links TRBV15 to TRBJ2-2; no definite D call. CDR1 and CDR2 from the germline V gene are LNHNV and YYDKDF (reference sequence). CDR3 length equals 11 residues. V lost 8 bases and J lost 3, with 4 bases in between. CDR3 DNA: TGTGCCACCGGAGACACCGGGGAGCTGTTTTTT. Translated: CATGDTGELFF.

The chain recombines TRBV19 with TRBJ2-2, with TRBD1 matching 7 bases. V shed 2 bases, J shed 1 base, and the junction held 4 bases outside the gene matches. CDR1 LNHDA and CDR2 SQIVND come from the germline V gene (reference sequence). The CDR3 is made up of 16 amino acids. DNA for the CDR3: TGTGCCAGTAGTATAATCAGGGGGTTGAACACCGGGGAGCTGTTTTTT. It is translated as CASSIIRGLNTGELFF.

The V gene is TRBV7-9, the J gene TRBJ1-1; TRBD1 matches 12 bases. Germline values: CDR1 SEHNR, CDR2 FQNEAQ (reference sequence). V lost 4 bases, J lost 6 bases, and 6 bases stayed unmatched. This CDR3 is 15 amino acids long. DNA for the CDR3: TGTGCCAGCAGCTCAGGGACAGGGGGCGACGCTGAAGCTTTCTTT. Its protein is CASSSGTGGDAEAFF. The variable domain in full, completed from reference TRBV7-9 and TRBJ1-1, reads DTGVSQNPRHKITKRGQNVTFRCDPISEHNRLYWYRQTLGQGPEFLTYFQNEAQLEKSRLLSDRFSAERPKGSFSTLEIQRTEQGDSAMYLCASSSGTGGDAEAFFGQGTRLTVV.

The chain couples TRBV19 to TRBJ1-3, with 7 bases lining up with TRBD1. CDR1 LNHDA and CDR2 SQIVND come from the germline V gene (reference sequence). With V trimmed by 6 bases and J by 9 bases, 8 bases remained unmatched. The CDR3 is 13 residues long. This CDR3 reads CASSGGTVGTIYF. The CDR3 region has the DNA TGTGCCAGTAGCGGTGGGACAGTAGGCACCATATATTTT.

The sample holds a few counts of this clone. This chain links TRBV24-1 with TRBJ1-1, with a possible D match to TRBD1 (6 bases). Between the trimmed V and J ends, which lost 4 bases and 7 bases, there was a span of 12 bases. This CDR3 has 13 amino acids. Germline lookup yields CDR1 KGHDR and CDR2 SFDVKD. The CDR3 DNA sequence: TGTGCCACCAGTGACTGGGACAACGGTGAAGCTTTCTTT. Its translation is CATSDWDNGEAFF.

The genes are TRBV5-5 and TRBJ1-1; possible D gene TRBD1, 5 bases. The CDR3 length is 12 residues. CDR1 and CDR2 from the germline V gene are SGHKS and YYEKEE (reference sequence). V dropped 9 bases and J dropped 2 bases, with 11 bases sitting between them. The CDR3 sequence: CATRTINTEAFF. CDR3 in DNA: TGTGCCACTCGGACAATTAACACTGAAGCTTTCTTT.